This TCR beta chain derives from a study of T cells in Graves' hyperthyroidism and ophthalmopathy. Study-level information: Pretreatment peripheral blood was obtained at initial diagnosis.

Study-level results: The majority of expanded thyroid clonotypes above 0.001 also appeared in blood.

Trimming pared 2 bases from V and 4 bases from J, leaving 15 bases between. The CDR3 contains 15 residues. Per germline, CDR1 DFQATT and CDR2 SNEGSKA (reference sequence). Fresh 10 ml peripheral blood yielded PBMCs. TCR beta CDR3 regions were amplified from RNA. The study used the HTBI primer set for a first-round RT-PCR of the TCR CDR3. TCRdb redid the calling of the multiplex PCR reads with MiXCR, one entry per CDR3 protein. The data show hundreds of thousands of distinct CDR3 sequences, around 20% seen once. This clonotype has more than one count but fewer than ten. The antigen is undetermined. The sequenced material came from blood. This receptor was obtained from a man aged 30 to 45 with Graves' ophthalmopathy. The chain recombines TRBV20-1 with TRBJ1-3; D perhaps matches TRBD1 (6 bases). This CDR3 reads CSARPSRGQGNTIYF. The CDR3 nucleotides read TGCAGTGCTAGACCTTCACGGGGGCAAGGAAACACCATATATTTT.